The 7 T cell receptor beta chains below were found in one sample sequenced in a study of early T cells in non-severe SARS-CoV-2 infection. TCRdb reprocessed the 5' RACE reads via MiXCR and lists one record per CDR3 protein. This table has tens of thousands of distinct CDR3 sequences, about 13% appearing once. Sequencing input: whole blood. The receptors shown here come from an adult who was a healthcare worker with PCR-confirmed SARS-CoV-2 infection or an uninfected control (not recorded which).

This clonotype was counted many times. The CDR3 protein is CASSPLGQGARGTEAFF. The CDR3 DNA reads as TGCGCCAGCAGCCCCCTGGGACAGGGGGCTAGGGGCACTGAAGCTTTCTTT. The rearrangement uses TRBV5-1 and TRBJ1-1; the match to TRBD1 covers 12 bases. Germline V gene sequence: CDR1 SGHRS, CDR2 YFSETQ. With 4 bases clipped from V and 4 bases from J, the junction kept 11 bases outside the gene matches. The CDR3 consists of 17 residues.

There are many counts of this clonotype. The chain combines TRBV20-1 with TRBJ2-7; 9 bases are a match to TRBD1. Looked up from germline, CDR1 is DFQATT and CDR2 is SNEGSKA (reference sequence). V was clipped by 1 base and J by 5 bases; unmatched bases: 9. The CDR3 spans 15 residues. CDR3: CSARALQGARHEQYF. The CDR3 nucleotides are TGCAGTGCTAGAGCCTTACAGGGGGCGCGGCACGAGCAGTACTTC.

This clonotype has a count of ten or more. The chain couples TRBV6-2 or TRBV6-3 to TRBJ2-4, with 9 bases identical to TRBD1. Germline V lookup: CDR1 MNHEY, CDR2 SVGEGT. J gave up 9 bases and V 5 bases, and 5 bases lay outside the gene matches. This CDR3 spans 13 amino acids. CDR3 protein: CASSPGQGSIQYF. For the CDR3, the DNA is TGTGCCAGCAGTCCAGGACAGGGGAGCATTCAGTACTTC.

V gene TRBV20-1 combines with J gene TRBJ2-7; 9 nucleotides line up with TRBD1. The CDR3 is made up of 16 amino acids. Trimming removed 2 bases from V and 9 bases from J; junction bases left unmatched: 17. From germline, CDR1 is DFQATT and CDR2 SNEGSKA (reference sequence). The CDR3 DNA reads TGCAGTGCTAGACCCGCCGGACAGGGGCAGTTTCTGGTGCAGTACTTC. It codes for CSARPAGQGQFLVQYF.

This clonotype was seen ten or more times. The genes are TRBV4-3 and TRBJ2-2; 10 positions match TRBD2. The CDR3 spans 18 residues. V gave up 3 bases and J gave up 5 bases; unmatched junction bases: 12. CDR1 is LGHNA and CDR2 is YSLEER in the germline V gene. The CDR3 coding sequence is TGCGCCAGCAGCCAGGATCCTAGCGGGGGTGCCGAGACCGGGGAGCTGTTTTTT. It codes for CASSQDPSGGAETGELFF.

This clonotype has only a few counts. This chain joins TRBV6-2 or TRBV6-3 and TRBJ2-1; TRBD2 aligns across 10 bases. The J segment lost 6 bases and the V segment lost 6 bases, leaving 11 bases of the junction unmatched. The CDR3 is 16 amino acids. Germline CDR1 is MNHEY and CDR2 is SVGEGT. For the CDR3, the DNA is TGTGCCAGCAGCGCAAGGCGGACTAGCGGCGCCAATGAGCAGTTCTTC. It yields the protein CASSARRTSGANEQFF.

This clonotype was picked up many times. V is TRBV20-1 and J is TRBJ1-5, with 7 positions matching TRBD1. From germline, CDR1 is DFQATT and CDR2 SNEGSKA (reference sequence). V was pared by 1 base and J by 10 bases, with 7 bases of the junction left unmatched. This CDR3 is built from 13 residues. The CDR3 here is CSARVEGAGPQHF. CDR3 DNA: TGCAGTGCTAGAGTGGAGGGGGCAGGCCCCCAGCATTTT.